One sample yielded the 30 T cell receptor beta chains listed below, sequenced in a study of blood T cell repertoires in COVID-19 (dated by TCRdb to 2018 to 2021). Library creation used the immunoSEQ multiplex PCR assay. As stored in TCRdb, this immuneACCESS dataset retains in-frame rearrangements with V and J assigned. A fraction of the clones does not appear; measured against another copy, unresolved V genes explain less than half of the discrepancy, and the remainder lacks a known reason. For this sample there are some 190,000 clones; approximately 90% appear just once. Jointly, the top ten make up approximately 4.4% of the sample. The sequenced material came from peripheral blood. The receptors derive from a human donor in a cohort sampled during active COVID-19.

V usage is TRBV30 and J usage is TRBJ2-5, with TRBD2 matching over 12 bases. CDR1 is GTSNPN and CDR2 is SVGIG in the germline V gene (reference sequence). The CDR3 totals 15 residues. Trimming cost V 1 base and J 4 bases; bases outside gene matches: 4. CDR3 nucleotides: TGTGCCTGGAGTGGCCCGGGACTAGCGGGAGAGACCCAGTACTTC. This sequence encodes CAWSGPGLAGETQYF.

The chain couples TRBV2 to TRBJ1-6; 10 nucleotides align to TRBD1. Trimming took 4 bases from V and 7 from J; bases not matched to a gene: 1. The CDR3 runs to 14 residues. CDR1 SNHLY and CDR2 FYNNEI come from the germline V gene. In DNA form, the CDR3 reads TGTGCCAGCAGTGCGGGACAGGGGAATTCACCCCTCCACTTT. This translates into CASSAGQGNSPLHF.

This CDR3 is CASSQDAAVGNSPLHF. The CDR3 region has the DNA TGCGCCAGCAGCCAAGATGCCGCCGTCGGTAATTCACCCCTCCACTTT. The chain links TRBV4-3 to TRBJ1-6; D is undetermined. CDR1 LGHNA and CDR2 YSLEER come from the germline V gene. CDR3 length: 16 amino acids. Trimming pared 0 bases from V and 6 bases from J, leaving 12 bases between.

This chain links TRBV5-1 with TRBJ2-7; 9 bases are a match to TRBD2. V gave up 0 bases and J gave up 5 bases; unmatched junction bases: 9. The CDR3 contains 16 residues. Germline V lookup: CDR1 SGHRS, CDR2 YFSETQ. CDR3 nucleotide sequence: TGCGCCAGCAGCTTGGGTAGCGGGGGCCCGTTGCACGAGCAGTACTTC. Its translation is CASSLGSGGPLHEQYF.

The J gene is TRBJ2-1, the V gene TRBV5-1; D is unresolved. V was pared by 3 bases and J by 7 bases, with 20 bases between. The CDR3 length is 16 residues. CDR1 is SGHRS and CDR2 is YFSETQ in the germline V gene. CDR3 region: CASSSSSLNRWNEQFF. The CDR3 DNA reads as TGCGCCAGCAGCTCGTCGTCTCTGAATCGGTGGAATGAGCAGTTCTTC.

This clone was observed once. This chain joins TRBV7-6 and TRBJ2-1; 7 nucleotides agree with TRBD1. Germline CDR1 and CDR2: SGHVS and FNYEAQ. V trimming: 1 base; J trimming: 2 bases; junction bases outside the gene matches: 2. The CDR3 has 15 residues. CDR3 sequence reads: CASSLEGTAYNEQFF. For the CDR3, the DNA is TGTGCCAGCAGCTTAGAAGGGACAGCCTACAATGAGCAGTTCTTC.

The V and J genes are TRBV7-6 and TRBJ2-3, with TRBD2 identical over 10 bases. Trimming took 1 base from V and 2 from J; bases not matched to a gene: 3. The CDR3 is made up of 16 amino acids. The germline CDR1 and CDR2 sequences are SGHVS and FNYEAQ. Here the CDR3 reads CASSLVLAGNTDTQYF. The CDR3 DNA reads as TGTGCCAGCAGCTTAGTACTAGCGGGAAACACAGATACGCAGTATTTT.

The chain combines TRBV7-9 with TRBJ1-2; TRBD1 agrees at 8 bases. V lost 2 bases to trimming and J lost 4 bases; unmatched junction nucleotides: 12. CDR3 length equals 17 residues. Germline assignment: CDR1 SEHNR and CDR2 FQNEAQ (reference sequence). For the CDR3, the DNA is TGTGCCAGCAGCTTAATTTTCGGGACAGGCGGGATCTATGGCTACACCTTC. It codes for CASSLIFGTGGIYGYTF.

This clone was observed once. The chain couples TRBV15 to TRBJ2-2; D gene uncertain. CDR3 length equals 16 residues. V dropped 0 bases and J dropped 7 bases, with 15 bases sitting between them. Per the germline V gene, CDR1 is LNHNV and CDR2 is YYDKDF (reference sequence). The CDR3 loop is CATSRERSTDSGELFF. In DNA form, the CDR3 reads TGTGCCACCAGCAGAGAGCGATCCACAGATAGCGGGGAGCTGTTTTTT.

The J gene is TRBJ1-1, the V gene TRBV2; possibly TRBD1 for D (5 bases). With 3 bases removed from V and 1 base from J, the gap between germline ends came to 6 bases. The CDR3 contains 13 residues. In germline, CDR1 is SNHLY, CDR2 FYNNEI. The CDR3 nucleotides read TGTGCCAGCAGTGAGCAGGGGAACACTGAAGCTTTCTTT. This codes for CASSEQGNTEAFF.

CDR3 sequence: CASRWDRGLNYGYTF. In DNA, the CDR3 is TGTGCCAGCCGTTGGGACAGGGGGCTAAACTATGGCTACACCTTC. The V and J genes are TRBV27 and TRBJ1-2, with 12 bases matching TRBD1. Germline values: CDR1 MNHEY, CDR2 SMNVEV (reference sequence). The CDR3 has 15 amino acids. J was trimmed by 2 bases and V by 8 bases; bases with no gene match: 6.

The J gene is TRBJ2-5, the V gene TRBV3-1 (or the pseudogene TRBV3-2); weak D call: TRBD2 (6 bases). V lost 3 bases to trimming and J lost 2 bases, with 10 bases between them. CDR1 is LGHDT, CDR2 YNNKEL, per germline (reference sequence). The CDR3 runs to 14 residues. The CDR3 DNA is TGTGCCAGCAGCCAGGCTAGCGTACAAGAGACCCAGTACTTC. Encoded protein: CASSQASVQETQYF.

This rearrangement joins TRBV7-2 to TRBJ2-5; perhaps TRBD2 as D (5 bases). The CDR3 runs to 16 residues. V lost 5 bases, J lost 5 bases, and 21 bases lay in between. Per the germline V gene, CDR1 is SGHTA and CDR2 is FQGNSA. In DNA form, the CDR3 reads TGTGCCAGCAGCGGGAGTGGGCCGACTTCTCTGGAGACCCAGTACTTC. Encoded protein: CASSGSGPTSLETQYF.

The chain uses TRBV3-1 (or the pseudogene TRBV3-2) and TRBJ1-5; D uncertain. Trimming cost V 1 base and J 1 base, with 8 bases left between them. In germline, CDR1 is LGHDT, CDR2 YNNKEL (reference sequence). This CDR3 is 15 amino acids long. CDR3 residues: CASSQGAQSNQPQHF. The CDR3 DNA reads TGTGCCAGCAGCCAAGGGGCACAAAGCAATCAGCCCCAGCATTTT.

This clone appeared once. The chain uses TRBV5-4 and TRBJ1-1; D is uncertain. V shed 2 bases and J shed 4 bases, with 12 bases lying between them. Germline lookup yields CDR1 SGHNT and CDR2 YYREEE (reference sequence). CDR3 length equals 14 residues. The CDR3 spells CASSLAGFGTEAFF. Written as DNA, the CDR3 is TGTGCCAGCAGCTTAGCGGGGTTTGGCACTGAAGCTTTCTTT.

This clone appeared once. CDR3 region: CASSFSRLLSTDTQYF. CDR3 bases: TGTGCCAGCAGTTTTTCCCGACTCCTGAGCACAGATACGCAGTATTTT. The chain recombines TRBV28 with TRBJ2-3, with D unclear. CDR1 MDHEN and CDR2 SYDVKM come from the germline V gene. CDR3 length: 16 residues. V was clipped by 3 bases and J by 0 bases, with 13 bases between them.

This chain uses TRBV19 with TRBJ2-1, with 14 positions matching TRBD2. J gave up 7 bases and V 4 bases, and 9 bases lay outside the gene matches. Germline V lookup: CDR1 LNHDA, CDR2 SQIVND (reference sequence). The CDR3 runs 17 residues. The CDR3 DNA follows: TGTGCCAGTAGTACAGGGACTAGCGGGGGCTCGAGGAATGAGCAGTTCTTC. It yields the protein CASSTGTSGGSRNEQFF.

The gene calls are TRBV19 and TRBJ2-7; possible D gene TRBD2, 5 bases. Germline V gene sequence: CDR1 LNHDA, CDR2 SQIVND (reference sequence). The CDR3 spans 13 residues. Trimming cost V 3 bases and J 3 bases, with 9 bases left between them. The CDR3 coding sequence is TGTGCCAGTAGTATTAACGGGGACTACGAGCAGTACTTC. Residues: CASSINGDYEQYF.

The chain employs TRBV12-5 and TRBJ2-1; 8 nucleotides agree with TRBD1. The germline gives CDR1 LGHNT, CDR2 FRNRAP. V was pared by 0 bases and J by 2 bases, with 6 bases of the junction left unmatched. CDR3 length: 17 amino acids. CDR3: CASGLVPQGAAYNEQFF. Written as DNA, the CDR3 is TGTGCTAGTGGTTTGGTACCTCAGGGGGCTGCCTACAATGAGCAGTTCTTC.

This sequence joins TRBV6-5 and TRBJ2-7; TRBD2 matches 9 bases. From germline, CDR1 is MNHEY and CDR2 SVGAGI. CDR3 size: 13 residues. The V and J ends lost 7 bases and 6 bases, in that order; junction bases with no gene match: 7. This CDR3 is CASIRRGGSEQYF. DNA of the CDR3: TGTGCCAGCATCCGGCGGGGGGGCTCCGAGCAGTACTTC.

This chain connects TRBV19 to TRBJ1-1; D not certain. This CDR3 region has 14 residues. Germline loops: CDR1 LNHDA, CDR2 SQIVND (reference sequence). V gave up 9 bases and J gave up 1 base, with 15 bases separating them. This CDR3 is CASSLGRANTEAFF. The CDR3, as DNA: TGTGCCAGCAGCTTAGGGAGGGCGAACACTGAAGCTTTCTTT.

The CDR3 DNA sequence: TGTGCCAGCAGCTTAGAATTTACGATTCGGGGAGAGAACACTGAAGCTTTCTTT. Translated: CASSLEFTIRGENTEAFF. The V gene is TRBV7-6, the J gene TRBJ1-1, with D uncertain. This CDR3 comprises 18 residues. V lost 1 base, J lost 1 base, and 19 bases lay in between. Per the germline V gene, CDR1 is SGHVS and CDR2 is FNYEAQ.

This clone was picked up a small number of times. The V call is TRBV14, the J call TRBJ2-1; 14 positions agree with TRBD2. Germline CDR1 reads SGHDN; CDR2 reads FVKESK. V shed 1 base and J 3 bases; nucleotides not matched to a gene: 5. The CDR3 has 18 amino acids. CDR3 nucleotide sequence: TGTGCCAGCAGCCAAGGCCGGACTAGCGGGGGGATCTACAATGAGCAGTTCTTC. Protein: CASSQGRTSGGIYNEQFF. The variable domain in full, completed from reference TRBV14 and TRBJ2-1, reads EAGVTQFPSHSVIEKGQTVTLRCDPISGHDNLYWYRRVMGKEIKFLLHFVKESKQDESGMPNNRFLAERTGGTYSTLKVQPAELEDSGVYFCASSQGRTSGGIYNEQFFGPGTRLTVL.

The chain employs TRBV6-6 and TRBJ1-2; D not resolved. Germline CDR1 and CDR2: MNHNY and SVGAGI (reference sequence). V was shortened by 2 bases and J by 0 bases, with 13 bases between the two germline ends. This CDR3 has 16 amino acids. The CDR3 here is CASSYGRSTSNYGYTF. The CDR3 nucleotides read TGTGCCAGCAGTTACGGGCGCAGCACCTCTAACTATGGCTACACCTTC.

This clone was picked up one time. This sample also contains other DNA sequences that code for the same CDR3. The chain carries TRBV21-1 and TRBJ1-1; TRBD1 was called by the table and not checked on the DNA. TRBV21-1 is a pseudogene. The CDR3 has 14 residues. The CDR3 nucleotides are TGTGCCAGCAGCAAAGCGAGGGACAGGGTCGAAGCTTTCTTT. Translating gives CASSKARDRVEAFF.

This clone was seen repeatedly, ten times or more. In nucleotides, the CDR3 is TGTGCCAGCGGCGACAGGGGTAACAATCAGCCCCAGCATTTT. The encoded protein is CASGDRGNNQPQHF. This chain links TRBV6-6 with TRBJ1-5; TRBD1 agrees at 8 bases. V lost 8 bases and J lost 3; bases outside the gene matches: 6. The CDR3 consists of 14 residues. Germline-derived CDR1 and CDR2 are MNHNY and SVGAGI (reference sequence).

The CDR3 protein is CASSWTGRKETQYF. In nucleotides, the CDR3 is TGCGCCAGCAGCTGGACAGGGCGTAAAGAGACCCAGTACTTC. The chain couples TRBV5-1 to TRBJ2-5, with 8 bases matching TRBD1. The germline V gene encodes CDR1 SGHRS and CDR2 YFSETQ. The junction had 4 bases not matched to a gene; V was cut back by 3 bases and J by 3 bases. This CDR3 is 14 amino acids long.

V gene TRBV19 combines with J gene TRBJ1-2, with no clear D. V was shortened by 6 bases and J by 2 bases, with 7 bases between the two germline ends. CDR1 and CDR2 from the germline V gene are LNHDA and SQIVND (reference sequence). CDR3 size: 12 residues. In DNA form, the CDR3 reads TGTGCCAGTAGCCCAGGAAACTATGGCTACACCTTC. Translation: CASSPGNYGYTF. The full variable domain, with the rest looked up from reference TRBV19 and TRBJ1-2, is DGGITQSPKYLFRKEGQNVTLSCEQNLNHDAMYWYRQDPGQGLRLIYYSQIVNDFQKGDIAEGYSVSREKKESFPLTVTSAQKNPTAFYLCASSPGNYGYTFGSGTRLTVV.

In its sample, this clone was seen once. The V call is TRBV15, the J call TRBJ1-2; 11 bases fit TRBD1. The V gene's germline CDR1 is LNHNV and CDR2 YYDKDF (reference sequence). Trimming took 0 bases from V and 5 from J; bases not matched to a gene: 11. The CDR3 is 18 amino acids. The CDR3 protein is CATSRDGRTGGSSYGYTF. The CDR3 nucleotides are TGTGCCACCAGCAGAGATGGGCGGACAGGGGGCAGCAGTTATGGCTACACCTTC. Full variable domain (missing parts from reference TRBV15 and TRBJ1-2): DAMVIQNPRYQVTQFGKPVTLSCSQTLNHNVMYWYQQKSSQAPKLLFHYYDKDFNNEADTPDNFQSRRPNTSFCFLDIRSPGLGDTAMYLCATSRDGRTGGSSYGYTFGSGTRLTVV.

This clone was seen more than once but under ten times. The chain joins TRBV5-1 to TRBJ2-7; TRBD2 matches 14 bases. The trim removed 4 bases at V and 2 bases at J, leaving 5 bases unmatched. The length of the CDR3 is 16 residues. The germline V gene has CDR1 SGHRS and CDR2 YFSETQ. In DNA, the CDR3 is TGCGCCAGCAGCACCGGGACTAGCGGGGGACCCTACGAGCAGTACTTC. It yields the protein CASSTGTSGGPYEQYF.